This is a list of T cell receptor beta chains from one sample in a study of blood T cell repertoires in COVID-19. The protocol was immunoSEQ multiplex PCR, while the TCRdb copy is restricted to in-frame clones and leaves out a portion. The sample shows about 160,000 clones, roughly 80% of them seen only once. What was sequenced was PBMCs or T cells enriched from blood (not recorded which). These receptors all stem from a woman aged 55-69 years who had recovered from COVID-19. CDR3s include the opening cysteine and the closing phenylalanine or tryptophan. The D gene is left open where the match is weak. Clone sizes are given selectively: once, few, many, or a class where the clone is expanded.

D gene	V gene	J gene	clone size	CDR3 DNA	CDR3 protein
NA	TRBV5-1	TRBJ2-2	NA	TGCGCCAGCAGCTTGGAACCGACAGGGAGGACCGGGGAGCTGTTTTTT	CASSLEPTGRTGELFF
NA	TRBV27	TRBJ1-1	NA	TGTGCCAGCAGTTCTGGGGTAGCGACTGAAGCTTTCTTT	CASSSGVATEAFF
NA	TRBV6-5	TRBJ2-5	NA	TGTGCCAGCAGCCCCCCTGGGCGGGAAGAAGAGACCCAGTACTTC	CASSPPGREEETQYF
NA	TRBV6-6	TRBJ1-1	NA	TGTGCCAGCAGCCCCCACCCGACAGAGGCTTTCTTT	CASSPHPTEAFF
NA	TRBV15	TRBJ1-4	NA	TGTGCCACCAGCAGAGATCGGGAGGGGCCTGAAAAACTGTTTTTT	CATSRDREGPEKLFF
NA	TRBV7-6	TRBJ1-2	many	TGTGCCAGCAGTGTAGGGGTCCTCTATGGCTACACCTTC	CASSVGVLYGYTF
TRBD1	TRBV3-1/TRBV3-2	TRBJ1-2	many	TGTGCCAGCACCCAAGGACAGGGCAACTATGGCTACACCTTC	CASTQGQGNYGYTF
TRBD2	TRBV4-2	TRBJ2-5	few	TGTGCCAGCAGCCAAGATTTGCTAGCGGGGGGGGTCTTCGGTTGGACCCAGTACTTC	CASSQDLLAGGVFGWTQYF
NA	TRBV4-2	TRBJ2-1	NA	TGTGCCAGCAGCCAAGAAGCTGGGGGCCGGGGCAATGAGCAGTTCTTC	CASSQEAGGRGNEQFF
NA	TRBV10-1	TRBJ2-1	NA	TGCGCCAGCAGTGAATGGTTGGGGGGGGCAAGCAATGAGCAGTTCTTC	CASSEWLGGASNEQFF
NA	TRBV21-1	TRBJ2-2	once	TGTGCCAGCAGCTTAACACGGGGGACTTGCGGGGAGCTGTTTTTT	CASSLTRGTCGELFF
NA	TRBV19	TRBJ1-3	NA	TGTGCCAGTAGTATGTGGGGGCCTGGAAACACCATATATTTT	CASSMWGPGNTIYF
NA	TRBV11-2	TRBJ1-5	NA	TGTGCCAGCAGCTTAGCCAGTAGCAATCAGCCCCAGCATTTT	CASSLASSNQPQHF
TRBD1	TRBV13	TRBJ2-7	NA	TGTGCCAGCAGCTCCGCTGGTAGGACAGGCTCCAGGGAGCAGTACTTC	CASSSAGRTGSREQYF
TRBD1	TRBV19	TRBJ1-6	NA	TGTGCCAGTAGTACAGGGGGATGGGAATTTTGGAATTCACCCCTCCACTTT	CASSTGGWEFWNSPLHF
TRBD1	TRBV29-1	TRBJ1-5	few	TGCAGCGTTGTTCAGGGGACAGCAAATCAGCCCCAGCATTTT	CSVVQGTANQPQHF
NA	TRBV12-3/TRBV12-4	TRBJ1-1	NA	TGTGCCAGCAGCCGACACCTAAACACTGAAGCTTTCTTT	CASSRHLNTEAFF
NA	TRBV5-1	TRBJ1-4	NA	TGCGCCAGCAGCGGAGGGGCGGGAAATGAAAAACTGTTTTTT	CASSGGAGNEKLFF
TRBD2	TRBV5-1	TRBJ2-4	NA	TGCGCCAGCAGCTTGGTTAGCGGGGGGCAAAACATTCAGTACTTC	CASSLVSGGQNIQYF
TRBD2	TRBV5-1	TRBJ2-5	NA	TGCGCCAGCAGCTTGGCCAGCCTAGCGGGGGTTCAAGAGACCCAGTACTTC	CASSLASLAGVQETQYF
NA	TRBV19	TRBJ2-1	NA	TGTGCCAGTAGTATTCTGTGGGGGGAATCCTACAATGAGCAGTTCTTC	CASSILWGESYNEQFF
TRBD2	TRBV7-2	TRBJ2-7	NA	TGTGCCAGCACCAATAGCGGGGGGGCCTACGAGCAGTACTTC	CASTNSGGAYEQYF
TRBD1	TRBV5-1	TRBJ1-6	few	TGCGCCAGCAGCTTGGCAGGGGGCGTAAGTTCACCCCTCCACTTT	CASSLAGGVSSPLHF
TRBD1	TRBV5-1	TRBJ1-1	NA	TGCGCCAGCAGCGCGGACAGGGCGCTAATGAACACTGAAGCTTTCTTT	CASSADRALMNTEAFF
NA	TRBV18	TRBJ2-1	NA	TGTGCCAGCTCACCAGCGGAAAACTACTACAATGAGCAGTTCTTC	CASSPAENYYNEQFF
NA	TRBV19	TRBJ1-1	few	TGTGCCAGTAGTGCGGCAATTGAAGCTTTCTTT	CASSAAIEAFF
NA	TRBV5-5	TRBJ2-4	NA	TGTGCCAGCAGCTTGGGACAGTGGGAAAACATTCAGTACTTC	CASSLGQWENIQYF
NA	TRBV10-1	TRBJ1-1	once	TGCGCCGGCTACAGGGAGAACGCCACTGAAGCTTTCTTT	CAGYRENATEAFF
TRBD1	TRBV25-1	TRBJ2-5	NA	TGTGCCAGCACCCCTATGGACAGGGAAGAGACCCAGTACTTC	CASTPMDREETQYF
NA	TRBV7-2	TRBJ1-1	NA	TGTGCCAGCAGCTTAAGGCAGGGGACCACTGAAGCTTTCTTT	CASSLRQGTTEAFF
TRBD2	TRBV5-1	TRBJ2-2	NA	TGCGCCAGCAGCTTGCTAGCGGGGAACACCGGGGAGCTGTTTTTT	CASSLLAGNTGELFF
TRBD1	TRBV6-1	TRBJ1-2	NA	TGTGCCAGCAGTGAGGGACAGGGACTAACTAACTATGGCTACACCTTC	CASSEGQGLTNYGYTF
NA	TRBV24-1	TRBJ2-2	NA	TGTGCCACCAGTGATGACCCTCCAGGGCAGGGCACCGGGGAGCTGTTTTTT	CATSDDPPGQGTGELFF
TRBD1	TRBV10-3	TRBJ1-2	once	TGTGCCATCAGTGCCGGACAGGGGTCCTCTAGCTATGGCTACACCTTC	CAISAGQGSSSYGYTF
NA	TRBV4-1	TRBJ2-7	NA	TGCGCCAGCAGCCAAATGTTAGACTACGAGCAGTACTTC	CASSQMLDYEQYF
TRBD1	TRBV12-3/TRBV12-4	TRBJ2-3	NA	TGTGCCAGCAGTAGGGACAGAGATACGCAGTATTTT	CASSRDRDTQYF
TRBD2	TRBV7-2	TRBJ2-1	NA	TGTGCCAGCAGATCTAGCGGGGCTTACAATGAGCAGTTCTTC	CASRSSGAYNEQFF
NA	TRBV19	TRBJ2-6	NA	TGTGCCAGTAGTATTAAGGGGATAGGTTTTGGGGCCAACGTCCTGACTTTC	CASSIKGIGFGANVLTF
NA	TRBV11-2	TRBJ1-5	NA	TGTGCCAGCAGCTTAGAGGTTGGCATTGGCAACCAGCATTTT	CASSLEVGIGNQHF
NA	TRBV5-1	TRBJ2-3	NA	TGCGCCAGCGCCCCCCAGGTATTAGATACGCAGTATTTT	CASAPQVLDTQYF
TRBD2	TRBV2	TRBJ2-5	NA	TGTGCCAGCCGGCGGCGGGGGGGAGGCGAGACCCAGTACTTC	CASRRRGGGETQYF
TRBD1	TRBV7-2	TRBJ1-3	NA	TGTGCCAGCAGCTTTAAGACAGGGGACTCTGGAAACACCATATATTTT	CASSFKTGDSGNTIYF
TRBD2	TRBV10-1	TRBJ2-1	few	TGCGCCAGCAGAGCGGGACTAGCGGCCTACAATGAGCAGTTCTTC	CASRAGLAAYNEQFF
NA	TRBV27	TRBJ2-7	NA	TGTGCCAGCAGAGGGGGAGTATCCTACGAGCAGTACTTC	CASRGGVSYEQYF
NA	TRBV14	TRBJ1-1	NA	TGTGCCAGCAGCCCGACACGCATGAACACTGAAGCTTTCTTT	CASSPTRMNTEAFF
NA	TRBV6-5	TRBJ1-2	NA	TGTGCCAGCAGTTCAAACTTGTTTGGCTACACCTTC	CASSSNLFGYTF
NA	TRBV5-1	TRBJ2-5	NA	TGCGCCAGCAGCTTGGGCGGTTCGGGGTACCAAGAGACCCAGTACTTC	CASSLGGSGYQETQYF
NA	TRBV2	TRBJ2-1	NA	TGTGCCAGCAGTACTAGCAATGAGCAGTTCTTC	CASSTSNEQFF
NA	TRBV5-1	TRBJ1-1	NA	TGCGCCAGCAGATCTGAAGGGGGGGCTGAAGCTTTCTTT	CASRSEGGAEAFF
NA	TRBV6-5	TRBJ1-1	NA	TGTGCCAGCAGCCAGGTTTTTAACACTGAAGCTTTCTTT	CASSQVFNTEAFF